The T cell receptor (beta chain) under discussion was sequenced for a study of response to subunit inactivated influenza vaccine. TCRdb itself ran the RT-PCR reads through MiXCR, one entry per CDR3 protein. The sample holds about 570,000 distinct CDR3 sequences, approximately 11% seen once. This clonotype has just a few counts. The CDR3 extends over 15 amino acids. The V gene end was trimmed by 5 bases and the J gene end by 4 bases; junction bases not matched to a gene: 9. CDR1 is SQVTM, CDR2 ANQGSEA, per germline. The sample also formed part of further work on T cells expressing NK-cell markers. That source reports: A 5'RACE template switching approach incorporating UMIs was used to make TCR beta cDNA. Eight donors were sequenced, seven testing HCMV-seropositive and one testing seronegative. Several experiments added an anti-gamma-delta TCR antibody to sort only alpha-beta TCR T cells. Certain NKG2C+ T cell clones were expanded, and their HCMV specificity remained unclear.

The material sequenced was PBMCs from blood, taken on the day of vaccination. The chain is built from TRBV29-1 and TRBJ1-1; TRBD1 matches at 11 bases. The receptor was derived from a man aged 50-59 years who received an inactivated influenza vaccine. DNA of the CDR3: TGCAGCGTTTCCGGAACGGACAGGGGGCTCACTGAAGCTTTCTTT. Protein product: CSVSGTDRGLTEAFF.